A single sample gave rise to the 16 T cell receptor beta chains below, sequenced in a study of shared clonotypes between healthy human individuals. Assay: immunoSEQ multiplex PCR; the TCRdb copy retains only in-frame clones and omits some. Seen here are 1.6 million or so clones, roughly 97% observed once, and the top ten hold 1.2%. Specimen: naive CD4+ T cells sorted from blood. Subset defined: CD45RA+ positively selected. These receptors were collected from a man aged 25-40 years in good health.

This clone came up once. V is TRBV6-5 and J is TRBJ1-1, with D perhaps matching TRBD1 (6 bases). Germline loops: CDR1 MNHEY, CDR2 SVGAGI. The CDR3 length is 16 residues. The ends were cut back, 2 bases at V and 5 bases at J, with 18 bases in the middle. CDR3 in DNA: TGTGCCAGCAGTTACGTCGAAGGGGGGGGGCTTACTGAAGCTTTCTTT. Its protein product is CASSYVEGGGLTEAFF.

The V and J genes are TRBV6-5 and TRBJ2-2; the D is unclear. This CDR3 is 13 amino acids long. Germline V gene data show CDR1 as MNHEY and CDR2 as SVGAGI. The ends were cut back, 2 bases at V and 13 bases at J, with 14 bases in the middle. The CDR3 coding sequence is TGTGCCAGCAGTTACATCCAACAGTACCGGCTGTTTTTT. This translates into CASSYIQQYRLFF.

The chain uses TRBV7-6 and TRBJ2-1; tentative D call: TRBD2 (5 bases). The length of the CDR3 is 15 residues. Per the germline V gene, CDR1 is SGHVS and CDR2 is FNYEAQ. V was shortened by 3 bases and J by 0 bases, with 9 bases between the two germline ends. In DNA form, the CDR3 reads TGTGCCAGCAGCTTGGGGAGTGGCTCCTACAATGAGCAGTTCTTC. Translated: CASSLGSGSYNEQFF.

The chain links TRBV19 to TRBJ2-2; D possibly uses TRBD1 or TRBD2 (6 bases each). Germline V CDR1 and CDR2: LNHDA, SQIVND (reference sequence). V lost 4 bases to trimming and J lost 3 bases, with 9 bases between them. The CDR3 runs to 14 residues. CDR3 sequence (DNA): TGTGCCAGTAGTAGGGGGGCCGACACCGGGGAGCTGTTTTTT. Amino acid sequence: CASSRGADTGELFF.

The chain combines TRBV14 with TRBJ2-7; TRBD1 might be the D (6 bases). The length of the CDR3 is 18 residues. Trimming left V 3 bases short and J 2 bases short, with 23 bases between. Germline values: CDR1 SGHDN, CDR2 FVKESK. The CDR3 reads CASSQRSGGLWMTYEQYF. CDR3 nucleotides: TGTGCCAGCAGCCAGCGAAGTGGGGGCTTGTGGATGACCTACGAGCAGTACTTC. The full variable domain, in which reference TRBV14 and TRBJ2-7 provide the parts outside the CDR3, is EAGVTQFPSHSVIEKGQTVTLRCDPISGHDNLYWYRRVMGKEIKFLLHFVKESKQDESGMPNNRFLAERTGGTYSTLKVQPAELEDSGVYFCASSQRSGGLWMTYEQYFGPGTRLTVT.

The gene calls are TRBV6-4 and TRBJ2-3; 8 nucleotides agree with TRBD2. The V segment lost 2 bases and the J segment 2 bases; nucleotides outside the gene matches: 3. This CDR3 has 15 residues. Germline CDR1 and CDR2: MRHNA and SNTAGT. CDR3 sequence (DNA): TGTGCCAGCAGTGACCAGCGGGGGCCCACAGATACGCAGTATTTT. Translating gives CASSDQRGPTDTQYF.

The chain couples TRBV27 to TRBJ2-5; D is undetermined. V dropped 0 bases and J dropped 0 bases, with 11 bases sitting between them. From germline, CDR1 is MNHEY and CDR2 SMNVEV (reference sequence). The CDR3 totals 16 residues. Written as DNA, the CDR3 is TGTGCCAGCAGTTTATCGTGGAGTAGGGACCAAGAGACCCAGTACTTC. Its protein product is CASSLSWSRDQETQYF.

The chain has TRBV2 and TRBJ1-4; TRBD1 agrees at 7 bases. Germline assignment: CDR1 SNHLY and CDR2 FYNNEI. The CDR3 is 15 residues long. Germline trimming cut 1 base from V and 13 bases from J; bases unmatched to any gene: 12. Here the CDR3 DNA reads TGTGCCAGCAGTGAAGTAAGAGGGACAGATAGAGGACTGTTTTTT. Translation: CASSEVRGTDRGLFF.

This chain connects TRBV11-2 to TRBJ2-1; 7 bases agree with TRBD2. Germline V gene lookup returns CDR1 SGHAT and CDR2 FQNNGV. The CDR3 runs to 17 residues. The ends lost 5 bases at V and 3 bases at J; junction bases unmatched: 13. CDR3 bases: TGTGCCAGCAGCCAGGGAGAGTTAGCTAGCGGCTACAATGAGCAGTTCTTC. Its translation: CASSQGELASGYNEQFF. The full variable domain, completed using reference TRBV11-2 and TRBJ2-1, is EAGVAQSPRYKIIEKRQSVAFWCNPISGHATLYWYQQILGQGPKLLIQFQNNGVVDDSQLPKDRFSAERLKGVDSTLKIQPAKLEDSAVYLCASSQGELASGYNEQFFGPGTRLTVL.

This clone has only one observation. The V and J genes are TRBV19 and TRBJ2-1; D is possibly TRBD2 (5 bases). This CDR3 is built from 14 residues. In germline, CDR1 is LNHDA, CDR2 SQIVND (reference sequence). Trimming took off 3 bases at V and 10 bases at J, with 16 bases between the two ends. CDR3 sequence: CASSISLAAREQFF. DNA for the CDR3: TGTGCCAGTAGTATCTCTCTAGCTGCTCGGGAGCAGTTCTTC. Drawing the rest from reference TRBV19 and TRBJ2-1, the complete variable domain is DGGITQSPKYLFRKEGQNVTLSCEQNLNHDAMYWYRQDPGQGLRLIYYSQIVNDFQKGDIAEGYSVSREKKESFPLTVTSAQKNPTAFYLCASSISLAAREQFFGPGTRLTVL.

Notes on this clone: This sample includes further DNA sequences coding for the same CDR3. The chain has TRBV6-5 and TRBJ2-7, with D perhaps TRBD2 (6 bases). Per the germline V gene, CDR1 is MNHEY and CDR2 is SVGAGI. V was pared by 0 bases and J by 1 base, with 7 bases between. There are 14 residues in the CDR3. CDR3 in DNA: TGTGCCAGCAGTTACTCTGGGGGGTCCTACGAGCAGTACTTC. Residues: CASSYSGGSYEQYF.

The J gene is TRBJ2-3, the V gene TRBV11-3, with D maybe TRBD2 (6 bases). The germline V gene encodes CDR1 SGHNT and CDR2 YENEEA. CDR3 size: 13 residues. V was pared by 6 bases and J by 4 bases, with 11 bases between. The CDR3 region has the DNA TGTGCCAGCAGTCGGGAGCAGGCAGATACGCAGTATTTT. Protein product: CASSREQADTQYF.

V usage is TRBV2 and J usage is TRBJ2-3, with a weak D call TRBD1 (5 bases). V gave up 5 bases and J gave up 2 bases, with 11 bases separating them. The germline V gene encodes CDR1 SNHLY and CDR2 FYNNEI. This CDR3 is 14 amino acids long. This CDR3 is CASSNRQLTDTQYF. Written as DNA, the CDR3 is TGTGCCAGCAGTAACCGACAGCTCACAGATACGCAGTATTTT.

The DNA for the CDR3 is TGTGCCACCCCTAGGAGCTGCGTTAGGAATGAGCAGTTCTTC. Protein: CATPRSCVRNEQFF. V is TRBV21-1 and J is TRBJ2-1; TRBD2 is the table's D call and was not checked against the DNA. TRBV21-1 is reported as a pseudogene. CDR3 length equals 14 residues.

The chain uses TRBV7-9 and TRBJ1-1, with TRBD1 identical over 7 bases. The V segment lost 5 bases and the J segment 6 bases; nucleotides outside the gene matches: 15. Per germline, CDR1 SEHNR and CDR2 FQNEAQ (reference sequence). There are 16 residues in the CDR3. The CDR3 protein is CASSPRTGGVLPEAFF. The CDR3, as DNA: TGTGCCAGCAGCCCGCGGACAGGCGGAGTGTTACCTGAAGCTTTCTTT.

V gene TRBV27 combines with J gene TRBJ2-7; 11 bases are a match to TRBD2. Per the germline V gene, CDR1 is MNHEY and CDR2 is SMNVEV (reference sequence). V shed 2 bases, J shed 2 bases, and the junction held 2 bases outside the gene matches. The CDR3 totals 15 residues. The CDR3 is CASSLASGRTYEQYF. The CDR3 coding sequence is TGTGCCAGCAGTTTAGCTAGCGGGAGGACCTACGAGCAGTACTTC.